This TCR beta chain was observed in a study of PD-1 blockade in classical Hodgkin lymphoma. Some clones are missing from TCRdb's copy, which holds only in-frame ones; the method was immunoSEQ multiplex PCR. The profile shows fewer than 30,000 clones, about four fifths of them singletons. With no exception, relapse followed autologous stem cell transplantation in all patients, and brentuximab vedotin exposure varied. The CDR3 is made up of 14 amino acids. Trimming shortened V by 9 bases and J by 2 bases, and 14 bases separated the two germline ends. Germline lookup yields CDR1 LNHDA and CDR2 SQIVND (reference sequence).

The sample consisted of peripheral blood mononuclear cells (PBMCs), taken before the second cycle of nivolumab. The chain uses TRBV19 and TRBJ1-5; TRBD1 might be the D (5 bases). The sequence came from a human donor with classical Hodgkin lymphoma. CDR3 residues: CASRRGLRNQPQHF. The CDR3 bases are TGTGCCAGCAGACGGGGACTTCGCAATCAGCCCCAGCATTTT.